One sample yielded the 6 T cell receptor beta chains listed below, sequenced in a study of T cell clusters in autoimmune cytopenias. TRB was amplified from roughly 0.25 ug of peripheral blood genomic DNA per sample. TRB was amplified by touch-down multiplex PCR, primer pools A and B combined. TCRdb reworked the multiplex PCR reads into one entry per CDR3 protein, no DNA. The sample has a few thousand distinct CDR3 sequences. The sample consisted of peripheral blood. The receptors originated from a human donor with an autoimmune cytopenia or autoimmune hepatitis (not recorded which).

The chain joins TRBV11-2 to TRBJ2-2; TCRdb proposes TRBD2, but this gene call is untestable without DNA. There are 14 residues in the CDR3. CDR1 is SGHAT and CDR2 is FQNNGV in the germline V gene. CDR3 sequence reads: CASSGQSGGFNRFF.

This clonotype ranks as medium-sized (0.01 to 0.1%) in terms of frequency. This sequence joins TRBV27 and TRBJ2-7. The V gene's germline CDR1 is MNHEY and CDR2 SMNVEV (reference sequence). The CDR3 totals 13 residues. CDR3 sequence reads: CASRRTSAYEQYF.

This clonotype is deemed medium-sized by its frequency. This sequence joins TRBV19 and TRBJ2-2. The CDR3 length is 13 residues. Germline V gene lookup returns CDR1 LNHDA and CDR2 SQIVND (reference sequence). This chain's CDR3 is CASSIWSTGELFF.

The genes are TRBV27 and TRBJ1-1; TCRdb picks TRBD1, but there is no DNA to check that call. CDR1 and CDR2 (germline): MNHEY, SMNVEV (reference sequence). This CDR3 has 16 amino acids. The CDR3 here is CASSLVPGQLNTEAFF.

V gene TRBV12-3 or TRBV12-4 combines with J gene TRBJ1-2; with no DNA, the TCRdb D assignment of TRBD1 cannot be verified. The CDR3 extends over 13 amino acids. Here the CDR3 reads CASSMTGIYGYTF.

The gene calls are TRBV11-2 and TRBJ2-2; TCRdb gives TRBD1 as the D gene, but with no DNA this cannot be confirmed. Germline CDR1 and CDR2: SGHAT and FQNNGV. The CDR3 is 15 residues long. CDR3 protein: CASSFGGSNTGELFF. The full variable domain, rest sourced from reference TRBV11-2 and TRBJ2-2, is EAGVAQSPRYKIIEKRQSVAFWCNPISGHATLYWYQQILGQGPKLLIQFQNNGVVDDSQLPKDRFSAERLKGVDSTLKIQPAKLEDSAVYLCASSFGGSNTGELFFGEGSRLTVL.